This T cell receptor (beta chain) was recovered during a study of identical twins. The study, taken as a whole, reports: The authors noted that invariant MAIT and iNKT cells could partly confound zero-insertion analyses.

In regard to this clonotype: Its target is not known.

The CDR3 runs to 16 residues. Germline CDR1 and CDR2: SGHRS and YFSETQ. Trimming cost V 4 bases and J 4 bases, with 19 bases left between them. TCRdb ran MiXCR on the 5' RACE reads and lists one entry per CDR3 protein. This table has under 350,000 distinct CDR3 sequences, over 8.5% appearing once. This same sample was also part of a study on yellow fever vaccine responses in identical twins. From that report: Twins' vaccine T cell response reportedly seemed partly convergent, partly personalized.

The sequencing input was CD8+ T cells sorted from blood. The chain combines TRBV5-1 with TRBJ2-3; D may match TRBD1 or TRBD2 (6 bases each). The receptor was derived from a woman between 18 and 29 years old in good health. CDR3: CASSNRLGGDPDTQYF. The CDR3 DNA reads as TGCGCCAGCAGCAACAGACTAGGGGGAGATCCAGATACGCAGTATTTT.